The 25 T cell receptor beta chains listed next were all sequenced from one sample in a study of control samples from healthy donors and cancer patients (dated by TCRdb to 2020 to 2021). The protocol used for the library was the immunoSEQ multiplex PCR assay. Sourced from immuneACCESS, this table was stored by TCRdb with only in-frame sequences that have V and J called. A share of the clones is absent; for the studies checked, an unresolved V gene accounts for under half, and the remainder has no known explanation. For this sample the table gives 160,000 or so clones, of which 90% to 95% were detected only once. Clones ranked in the top ten supply approximately 15% of the sample. Sequenced sample: PBMCs. Receptors were obtained from a man aged 60 to 75 with colorectal cancer.

The rearrangement joins TRBV10-1 to TRBJ2-1; no clear D gene. The CDR3 consists of 15 residues. Germline V gene data show CDR1 as WNHNN and CDR2 as SYGVQD (reference sequence). V shed 4 bases and J shed 4 bases, with 14 bases lying between them. CDR3 coding DNA: TGCGCCAGCAGTGGAATTCGTAGTAGGTACAATGAGCAGTTCTTC. As protein: CASSGIRSRYNEQFF.

This chain uses TRBV19 with TRBJ1-2, with 9 positions matching TRBD1. Trimming removed 6 bases from V and 4 bases from J; junction bases left unmatched: 15. CDR1 is LNHDA, CDR2 SQIVND, per germline (reference sequence). The CDR3 runs to 17 residues. The CDR3: CASSPSGTGSVVYGYTF. CDR3 in DNA: TGTGCCAGTAGCCCGTCCGGGACAGGGTCCGTTGTCTATGGCTACACCTTC. Combining the CDR3 with reference TRBV19 and TRBJ1-2 gives the whole variable domain DGGITQSPKYLFRKEGQNVTLSCEQNLNHDAMYWYRQDPGQGLRLIYYSQIVNDFQKGDIAEGYSVSREKKESFPLTVTSAQKNPTAFYLCASSPSGTGSVVYGYTFGSGTRLTVV.

The chain links TRBV19 to TRBJ1-2; D remains ambiguous. This CDR3 spans 13 amino acids. With 6 bases removed from V and 7 bases from J, the gap between germline ends came to 15 bases. Germline CDR1 and CDR2: LNHDA and SQIVND (reference sequence). CDR3 sequence: CASSHRSGAGYTF. In nucleotides, the CDR3 is TGTGCCAGTAGCCATCGATCAGGAGCTGGCTACACCTTC.

This clone occurred once. The rearrangement links TRBV5-5 to TRBJ1-2; tentatively, D is TRBD1 (5 bases). CDR1 is SGHKS and CDR2 is YYEKEE in the germline V gene (reference sequence). Between the trimmed V and J ends, which lost 0 bases and 3 bases, there was a span of 15 bases. CDR3 size: 16 residues. CDR3 residues: CASSLGPGRRDYGYTF. The CDR3 DNA reads as TGTGCCAGCAGCTTGGGCCCGGGACGGCGGGACTATGGCTACACCTTC. The entire variable domain, with the rest obtained from reference TRBV5-5 and TRBJ1-2, is as follows: DAGVTQSPTHLIKTRGQQVTLRCSPISGHKSVSWYQQVLGQGPQFIFQYYEKEERGRGNFPDRFSARQFPNYSSELNVNALLLGDSALYLCASSLGPGRRDYGYTFGSGTRLTVV.

The J gene is TRBJ2-1, the V gene TRBV24-1; D could derive from TRBD1 or TRBD2 (5 bases each). The CDR3 has 15 amino acids. V dropped 5 bases and J dropped 5 bases, with 15 bases sitting between them. The germline V gene has CDR1 KGHDR and CDR2 SFDVKD. The CDR3 region is CATSGGAEGNNEQFF. The DNA for the CDR3 is TGTGCCACCAGTGGAGGGGCCGAGGGTAACAATGAGCAGTTCTTC.

The rearrangement uses TRBV25-1 and TRBJ2-7; TRBD2 matches at 9 bases. J was trimmed by 2 bases and V by 4 bases; bases with no gene match: 6. CDR1 and CDR2 (germline): MGHDK, SYGVNS. CDR3 size: 15 residues. CDR3 bases: TGTGCCAGCAGTGTGTCTAGCGGGGCACCCTACGAGCAGTACTTC. The encoded protein is CASSVSSGAPYEQYF.

This sequence joins TRBV6-5 and TRBJ1-1, with 10 bases fitting TRBD1. Germline lookup yields CDR1 MNHEY and CDR2 SVGAGI. V lost 7 bases to trimming and J lost 1 base; unmatched junction nucleotides: 6. This CDR3 has 15 residues. The CDR3 DNA is TGTGCCAGCACGCCCCGGGACAGGGGGAACACTGAAGCTTTCTTT. Encoded protein: CASTPRDRGNTEAFF.

J is TRBJ2-7 and V is TRBV6-6; TRBD1 aligns across 9 bases. Per germline, CDR1 MNHNY and CDR2 SVGAGI (reference sequence). This CDR3 is built from 14 residues. Trimming at V came to 5 bases and at J to 5 bases, leaving 7 bases not matched to a gene. The DNA of the CDR3 is TGTGCCAGCAGTAAAGGACAGGGGCGCGACGAGCAGTACTTC. This sequence encodes CASSKGQGRDEQYF.

This rearrangement joins TRBV12-3 or TRBV12-4 to TRBJ2-3; D not resolved. V was shortened by 6 bases and J by 2 bases, with 3 bases between the two germline ends. The CDR3 is made up of 11 amino acids. The CDR3 DNA sequence: TGTGCCAGCAGCTACACAGATACGCAGTATTTT. Its translation: CASSYTDTQYF.

The chain is built from TRBV27 and TRBJ2-7; 11 nucleotides align to TRBD1. The V gene end was trimmed by 5 bases and the J gene end by 2 bases; junction bases not matched to a gene: 5. From germline, CDR1 is MNHEY and CDR2 SMNVEV (reference sequence). This CDR3 contains 15 residues. In DNA, the CDR3 is TGTGCCAGCAGTCCGGGACAGGGGGGCCCCTACGAGCAGTACTTC. It is translated as CASSPGQGGPYEQYF.

The chain is built from TRBV27 and TRBJ2-1; 9 nucleotides align to TRBD1. CDR1 is MNHEY and CDR2 is SMNVEV in the germline V gene (reference sequence). There are 13 residues in the CDR3. With 3 bases clipped from V and 8 bases from J, the junction kept 2 bases outside the gene matches. The CDR3 is CASSLGQGYEQFF. The CDR3 region has the DNA TGTGCCAGCAGTTTGGGACAGGGCTATGAGCAGTTCTTC.

The chain carries TRBV11-2 and TRBJ2-7; TRBD1 matches 9 bases. V shed 3 bases and J 0 bases; nucleotides not matched to a gene: 9. CDR1 is SGHAT and CDR2 is FQNNGV in the germline V gene. The CDR3 covers 17 residues. In nucleotides, the CDR3 is TGTGCCAGCAGCTTGCCCTACGGACAGGGGAGCTCCTACGAGCAGTACTTC. Translating it yields CASSLPYGQGSSYEQYF. Using reference TRBV11-2 and TRBJ2-7 for the parts outside the CDR3, the full variable domain is EAGVAQSPRYKIIEKRQSVAFWCNPISGHATLYWYQQILGQGPKLLIQFQNNGVVDDSQLPKDRFSAERLKGVDSTLKIQPAKLEDSAVYLCASSLPYGQGSSYEQYFGPGTRLTVT.

The chain couples TRBV7-2 to TRBJ2-2; TRBD1 matches at 7 bases. In germline, CDR1 is SGHTA, CDR2 FQGNSA. V lost 2 bases to trimming and J lost 7 bases; unmatched junction nucleotides: 4. This CDR3 comprises 14 residues. The CDR3 region has the DNA TGTGCCAGCAGCTTATCAGGGGGATTCGGGGAGCTGTTTTTT. Amino acids: CASSLSGGFGELFF.

This rearrangement joins TRBV21-1 to TRBJ1-2. TRBV21-1 is described as a pseudogene. The CDR3 covers 15 residues. The CDR3 nucleotides read TGTGCCAGCAGAGCCCTAGGGCAGTGTCATTATGGCTACACCTTC. Its translation is CASRALGQCHYGYTF.

The rearrangement joins TRBV6-6 to TRBJ2-1; the D is unclear. Germline values: CDR1 MNHNY, CDR2 SVGAGI (reference sequence). The V end was cut by 0 bases, the J end by 7 bases, with 4 bases between. The CDR3 sequence is 12 residues long. CDR3 nucleotides: TGTGCCAGCAGTTACTCCTTAAATGAGCAGTTCTTC. Translating it yields CASSYSLNEQFF.

The chain is built from TRBV6-4 and TRBJ2-2; D uncertain. The CDR3 sequence is 15 residues long. CDR1 MRHNA and CDR2 SNTAGT come from the germline V gene. Trimming shortened V by 0 bases and J by 5 bases, and 10 bases separated the two germline ends. CDR3 loop: CASSDSGTSTGELFF. The CDR3 bases are TGTGCCAGCAGTGACTCAGGAACATCGACCGGGGAGCTGTTTTTT.

The J gene is TRBJ1-3, the V gene TRBV6-5, with D perhaps TRBD1 (5 bases). This CDR3 has 14 residues. The V end was cut by 2 bases, the J end by 4 bases, with 9 bases between. Germline-derived CDR1 and CDR2 are MNHEY and SVGAGI. The CDR3 loop is CASSYGQGGNTIYF. CDR3 DNA: TGTGCCAGCAGTTACGGGCAGGGAGGAAACACCATATATTTT.

The chain recombines TRBV18 with TRBJ2-7; 9 nucleotides align to TRBD1. This CDR3 comprises 14 residues. Germline CDR1 KGHSH, CDR2 LQKENI. Trimming removed 2 bases from V and 5 bases from J; junction bases left unmatched: 4. The CDR3 nucleotides read TGTGCCAGCTCACCATCGGGGACAGGGAACGAGCAGTACTTC. Protein product: CASSPSGTGNEQYF.

The chain has TRBV5-1 and TRBJ2-5; TRBD1 matches 7 bases. The CDR3 length is 15 residues. Germline V lookup: CDR1 SGHRS, CDR2 YFSETQ. The V gene end was trimmed by 4 bases and the J gene end by 5 bases; junction bases not matched to a gene: 11. The CDR3 DNA sequence: TGCGCCAGCAGCCCTACGGGACAGTTTTGGGAGACCCAGTACTTC. Residues: CASSPTGQFWETQYF.

This chain uses TRBV7-2 with TRBJ2-1; 7 nucleotides match TRBD1. Germline lookup yields CDR1 SGHTA and CDR2 FQGNSA. CDR3 length equals 15 residues. With V trimmed by 3 bases and J by 8 bases, 10 bases remained unmatched. CDR3 amino acids: CASSLKTGLNYEQFF. CDR3 DNA sequence: TGTGCCAGCAGCTTGAAGACAGGGCTAAACTATGAGCAGTTCTTC. Together with reference TRBV7-2 and TRBJ2-1, the CDR3 gives the full variable domain: GAGVSQSPSNKVTEKGKDVELRCDPISGHTALYWYRQSLGQGLEFLIYFQGNSAPDKSGLPSDRFSAERTGGSVSTLTIQRTQQEDSAVYLCASSLKTGLNYEQFFGPGTRLTVL.

This CDR3 reads CASSLGGTGVAPLHF. CDR3 in DNA: TGCGCCAGCAGCCTGGGTGGGACAGGGGTGGCCCCCCTCCACTTT. This chain uses TRBV5-1 with TRBJ1-6; 10 nucleotides align to TRBD1. Germline CDR1 is SGHRS and CDR2 is YFSETQ. V shed 4 bases, J shed 13 bases, and the junction held 11 bases outside the gene matches. This CDR3 has 15 residues. The variable domain in full, with the rest retrieved from reference TRBV5-1 and TRBJ1-6, is KAGVTQTPRYLIKTRGQQVTLSCSPISGHRSVSWYQQTPGQGLQFLFEYFSETQRNKGNFPGRFSGRQFSNSRSEMNVSTLELGDSALYLCASSLGGTGVAPLHFGNGTRLTVT.

The gene calls are TRBV6-1 and TRBJ1-4; maybe TRBD1 (5 bases). The CDR3 contains 17 residues. V shed 4 bases and J shed 0 bases, with 15 bases lying between them. Germline V gene data show CDR1 as MNHNS and CDR2 as SASEGT. This chain's CDR3 is CASSVVGTAATNEKLFF. The CDR3 nucleotides read TGTGCCAGCAGTGTTGTAGGGACGGCTGCAACTAATGAAAAACTGTTTTTT.

The J gene is TRBJ2-1, the V gene TRBV19; TRBD2 aligns across 7 bases. The CDR3 has 14 amino acids. Trimming took 4 bases from V and 7 from J; bases not matched to a gene: 7. The germline V gene has CDR1 LNHDA and CDR2 SQIVND (reference sequence). CDR3 region: CASSTGGEWNEQFF. CDR3 DNA: TGTGCCAGTAGTACTGGGGGGGAATGGAATGAGCAGTTCTTC.

The chain combines TRBV7-8 with TRBJ1-1; D is perhaps TRBD1 (5 bases). This CDR3 has 15 amino acids. Between the trimmed V and J ends, which lost 0 bases and 2 bases, there was a span of 10 bases. Germline CDR1 is SGHVS and CDR2 is FQNEAQ. The CDR3, as DNA: TGTGCCAGCAGCTTAGCCGGGGGAAGAAACACTGAAGCTTTCTTT. Translated, it gives CASSLAGGRNTEAFF. Full variable domain (missing parts from reference TRBV7-8 and TRBJ1-1): GAGVSQSPRYKVAKRGQDVALRCDPISGHVSLFWYQQALGQGPEFLTYFQNEAQLDKSGLPSDRFFAERPEGSVSTLKIQRTQQEDSAVYLCASSLAGGRNTEAFFGQGTRLTVV.

The chain links TRBV24-1 to TRBJ1-4, with TRBD1 matching 8 bases. Germline values: CDR1 KGHDR, CDR2 SFDVKD. There are 15 residues in the CDR3. The J segment lost 7 bases and the V segment lost 7 bases, leaving 10 bases of the junction unmatched. The CDR3 sequence is CATSLRDRRGEKLFF. The CDR3 DNA reads as TGTGCCACCAGCCTTCGGGACAGGAGAGGTGAAAAACTGTTTTTT.